The present entry profiles one T cell receptor beta chain with its context. The antigen is not known. Graves' hyperthyroidism was deemed stable given no ophthalmopathy progression within 18 months. The data originate from a study of T cells in Graves' hyperthyroidism and ophthalmopathy. Per the germline V gene, CDR1 is SGHTA and CDR2 is FQGNSA. The V and J ends lost 1 base and 0 bases respectively, with 4 bases between them. This CDR3 spans 15 amino acids. RNA transcripts served as the template for amplifying TCR beta CDR3 regions. TCR CDR3 regions were first amplified by RT-PCR with HTBI primers. TCRdb itself ran the multiplex PCR reads through MiXCR, one entry per CDR3 protein. The data show 600,000 to 800,000 distinct CDR3 sequences, about a third seen once. Study-level points and caveats: Separation of ophthalmopathy from stable hyperthyroidism was achieved by a 13 V-J model. Progression to ophthalmopathy was predicted a median of roughly 6.5 months early.

This clonotype was sampled from a woman aged 40 to 49 with Graves' hyperthyroidism. Sequencing was done on a sample of blood. The chain uses TRBV7-2 and TRBJ2-6; no clear D gene. For the CDR3, the DNA is TGTGCCAGCAGCTTAGTTGTCTCTGGGGCCAACGTCCTGACTTTC. Protein sequence: CASSLVVSGANVLTF.